The clone carrying this T cell receptor beta chain has only a few counts. Its antigen is unidentified. The sample belongs to a study of siplizumab effects on memory and regulatory T cells. Study-wide context: Paired mixed lymphocyte reactions compared siplizumab 1 ug/mL against no drug. Study results and limitations: The authors did not confirm suppressive function in proliferating Tregs from siplizumab cultures.

CDR3 length equals 15 residues. Deletions cut 0 bases from V and 7 bases from J, with 13 bases between. Germline-derived CDR1 and CDR2 are SGHVS and FQNEAQ. The mixed lymphocyte reaction cells were held in coculture (37°C) for approximately six days. Some clones are missing from TCRdb's copy, which holds only in-frame ones; the method was immunoSEQ multiplex PCR. The sample has approximately 16,000 clones; 40% to 45% are singletons. The TCR sequence derives from a human donor in good health; the cells came from an allogeneic mixed lymphocyte reaction. Some clones in this sample may be carry-over from other donors' samples. V is TRBV7-8 and J is TRBJ2-1, with D unclear. Sequences were obtained from CFSE-low (dividing) CD4+ T cells sorted from an allogeneic mixed lymphocyte reaction. The CDR3: CASSLALLLENEQFF. As DNA, the CDR3 is TGTGCCAGCAGCTTAGCGCTCTTGTTGGAAAATGAGCAGTTCTTC.